This T cell receptor beta chain was identified in a study of cytomegalovirus exposure and HLA in healthy donors. In germline, CDR1 is MNHNY, CDR2 SVGAGI (reference sequence). This CDR3 region has 15 residues. Healthy bone marrow donors formed the donor group. Use of 60 Vbeta and 13 Jbeta primers characterized the PCR. TCRdb's copy holds only in-frame clones and misses some; the assay was immunoSEQ multiplex PCR. Among around 170,000 clones listed, around 80% were seen once. This chain uses TRBV6-6 with TRBJ2-5, with 8 bases fitting TRBD1. Judging by the DNA end, TRBJ2-7 fits better; the J call may be wrong. This TCR came from a woman in her thirties or forties in good health and CMV-seronegative. Sequenced sample: PBMCs. CDR3 residues: CASSYLRTGNYEQYF. For the CDR3, the DNA is TGTGCCAGCAGTTACCTTCGGACAGGGAACTACGAGCAGTACTTC.